These 11 T cell receptor beta chains share one sample of origin, sequenced in a study of vaccination and CD4 T cells after COVID-19 (dated by TCRdb to the early 2020s). Preparation of the library involved PCR. For sequencing, an Illumina iSeq 100 was employed. DNA from cultured CD4+ T cells was subjected to TCR sequencing with the Oncomine TCR Beta short-read assay at the Johns Hopkins FTIC core. Clones were called with MiXCR by TCRdb after fastp trimmed the public reads at Q25, and only in-frame beta chains were retained. For every CDR3 protein sequence, its rows merge into one entry that carries the most common genes and DNA. Here the sample has roughly 19,000 distinct CDR3 sequences; 44% occur a single time. The ten top clones hold roughly 17% of the sample. These receptors have no known antigen. In light of the paper, this sample's time point label describes: late sampling 161 to 241 days after vaccination in three convalescent patients. Reading the label with the study, this specimen's treatment or condition is: approximately nine-day PBMC culture with coronavirus spike peptide pools or control peptides (ViraFEST assay).

The sequenced sample was CD4+ T cells from blood, cultured in vitro, obtained about 7 months after SARS-CoV-2 vaccination. These receptors originate from a human donor who had recovered from COVID-19.

The CDR3 DNA sequence: TGCAGTGCTAGAGGTAGTTACAGGGGAACTGACTATGGCTACACCTTC. This gives the protein CSARGSYRGTDYGYTF. The chain links TRBV20-1 to TRBJ1-2, with 7 bases aligning to TRBD1. Germline CDR1 and CDR2: DFQATT and SNEGSKA (reference sequence). V trimming: 1 base; J trimming: 3 bases; junction bases outside the gene matches: 11. This CDR3 is 16 amino acids long.

The CDR3 spells CATSRGYRRLETQYF. The CDR3 DNA is TGTGCCACCAGCAGGGGATACAGGCGCTTGGAGACCCAGTACTTC. The chain links TRBV15 to TRBJ2-5; weak D call: TRBD1 (5 bases). The CDR3 is 15 residues long. CDR1 LNHNV and CDR2 YYDKDF come from the germline V gene (reference sequence). Trimming left V 3 bases short and J 5 bases short, with 16 bases between.

This sequence joins TRBV2 and TRBJ1-2; no clear D. Trimming took 1 base from V and 3 from J, leaving 9 bases between them. This CDR3 has 14 amino acids. The germline V gene has CDR1 SNHLY and CDR2 FYNNEI. The DNA of the CDR3 is TGTGCCAGCAGTGAAGACCCCATCTACTATGGCTACACCTTC. This gives the protein CASSEDPIYYGYTF.

The rearrangement links TRBV20-1 to TRBJ1-6, with D unresolved. Germline CDR1 reads DFQATT; CDR2 reads SNEGSKA (reference sequence). There are 16 residues in the CDR3. V was trimmed by 2 bases and J by 0 bases, leaving 11 bases between them. CDR3 sequence (DNA): TGCAGTGCTAGAACTCTCGGGAGCTCCTATAATTCACCCCTCCACTTT. Translation gives CSARTLGSSYNSPLHF.

This clonotype was recorded a few times. CDR3 sequence reads: CASSIDPISYNEQFF. The CDR3 nucleotides are TGTGCCAGCAGTATAGACCCAATCTCCTACAATGAGCAGTTCTTC. The chain joins TRBV7-2 to TRBJ2-1; no clear D. The germline V gene encodes CDR1 SGHTA and CDR2 FQGNSA. The V gene lost 6 bases and the J gene lost 0 bases, with 12 bases spanning the gap. The CDR3 runs 15 residues.

V and J are TRBV29-1 and TRBJ1-2, with D tentatively TRBD1 (6 bases). The germline V gene has CDR1 SQVTM and CDR2 ANQGSEA. CDR3 length: 13 amino acids. V was pared by 4 bases and J by 6 bases, with 15 bases between. The CDR3 nucleotides are TGCAGCGTTGTTCCACAGGGTCTTGATGGCTACACCTTC. It yields the protein CSVVPQGLDGYTF. Full variable domain (remainder filled in from reference TRBV29-1 and TRBJ1-2): SAVISQKPSRDICQRGTSLTIQCQVDSQVTMMFWYRQQPGQSLTLIATANQGSEATYESGFVIDKFPISRPNLTFSTLTVSNMSPEDSSIYLCSVVPQGLDGYTFGSGTRLTVV.

This clonotype was found once. CDR3 amino acids: CSARRAPANTEAFF. The CDR3 DNA is TGCAGTGCTAGAAGGGCCCCTGCGAACACTGAAGCTTTCTTT. This sequence joins TRBV20-1 and TRBJ1-1; no clear D gene. V lost 2 bases and J 1 base, leaving 11 bases between the germline ends. The V gene's germline CDR1 is DFQATT and CDR2 SNEGSKA (reference sequence). The CDR3 is 14 residues long.

The CDR3 reads CATSDAGPNKEAFF. The CDR3 DNA follows: TGTGCCACCAGTGATGCGGGACCAAACAAAGAAGCTTTCTTT. The chain uses TRBV24-1 and TRBJ1-1; tentatively, D is TRBD1 (5 bases). Trimming removed 3 bases from V and 8 bases from J, with 15 bases in between. Germline loops: CDR1 KGHDR, CDR2 SFDVKD. The CDR3 has 14 residues.

The rearrangement uses TRBV7-2 and TRBJ1-5; a weak D match, TRBD1 (6 bases). The V gene lost 6 bases and the J gene lost 4 bases, with 10 bases spanning the gap. CDR1 and CDR2 from the germline V gene are SGHTA and FQGNSA. This CDR3 is built from 13 residues. CDR3 sequence: CASSEQGNQPQHF. CDR3 nucleotides: TGTGCCAGCAGTGAACAGGGAAATCAGCCCCAGCATTTT.

The gene calls are TRBV11-2 and TRBJ1-1, with D hard to call. The CDR3 consists of 12 residues. V was clipped by 2 bases and J by 10 bases, with 11 bases between them. The germline V gene has CDR1 SGHAT and CDR2 FQNNGV. The CDR3 DNA sequence: TGTGCCAGCAGCTTATTGGGTGCCGGAGCTTTCTTT. Protein: CASSLLGAGAFF.

The V and J genes are TRBV11-2 and TRBJ2-5, with D tentatively TRBD2 (6 bases). The ends were cut back, 5 bases at V and 3 bases at J, with 13 bases in the middle. The CDR3 has 14 amino acids. CDR1 SGHAT and CDR2 FQNNGV come from the germline V gene. Here the CDR3 reads CASSRLGLEETQYF. The CDR3 coding sequence is TGTGCCAGCAGCCGACTAGGTTTAGAAGAGACCCAGTACTTC. Variable domain in full (rest from reference TRBV11-2 and TRBJ2-5): EAGVAQSPRYKIIEKRQSVAFWCNPISGHATLYWYQQILGQGPKLLIQFQNNGVVDDSQLPKDRFSAERLKGVDSTLKIQPAKLEDSAVYLCASSRLGLEETQYFGPGTRLLVL.